The clone carrying this T cell receptor beta chain was seen only a few times. As yet, its antigen is unknown. This entry is derived from a study of T cells after yellow fever vaccination. Germline values: CDR1 MNHEY, CDR2 SVGEGT. The CDR3 totals 12 residues. V was pared by 5 bases and J by 4 bases, with 8 bases between. Notes on the study in general: A weaker secondary response peaked on day 5, the primary on day 15. Contaminants from the bulk population, in the form of abundant clonotypes, could be found in FACS-sorted repertoires.

Generation of TCR cDNA used 5'RACE template switching (which added a universal primer site and UMIs). TCRdb called the 5' RACE reads again in MiXCR, with one record for every CDR3 protein. The repertoire holds about 360,000 distinct CDR3 sequences, about 6.2% seen once, with about 15% in the top ten. The chain employs TRBV6-2 or TRBV6-3 and TRBJ1-2, with no clear D. The clonotype comes from a man aged 30-40 years who received the YFV17D yellow fever vaccine. Sample: PBMCs, taken 5 days after the yellow fever booster vaccination. CDR3 sequence: CASSGRTYGYTF. CDR3 bases: TGTGCCAGCAGTGGACGGACCTATGGCTACACCTTC.